Sequencing of this T cell receptor beta chain was carried out in a study of follicular helper T cells after annual influenza vaccination. Background on the study: Sampling occurred days 0, 7 and 28 after each influenza vaccination.

Sequencing of TCRB used Survey level resolution. Clones were read by immunoSEQ multiplex PCR, and TCRdb kept only the in-frame ones, dropping some. The data hold more than 8,500 clones, with 70% to 85% observed a single time. This clone was seen only a few times. What it binds is unknown. V shed 8 bases, J shed 3 bases, and the junction held 6 bases outside the gene matches. Germline V gives CDR1 MNHNS, CDR2 SASEGT. CDR3 size: 13 residues. General study results and limits: ICOS-CD38- cTfh most often held earlier Day 7 ICOS+CD38+ clones.

Stated time point: 2015-2016 season, pre-vaccination. Sorted cTfh were non-naive CD4+CXCR5+PD-1+, either ICOS+CD38+ or ICOS-CD38-. The sample in question was CXCR5+ CD38- circulating T follicular helper cells from blood, obtained on the day of influenza vaccination. Subset noted: circulating Tfh, non-naive CD4+CXCR5+PD-1+ (ICOS+CD38+ or ICOS-CD38-). This sequence was found in an adult who received the influenza vaccine. This chain joins TRBV6-1 and TRBJ2-7, with 8 bases aligning to TRBD1. This chain's CDR3 is CASVGTGHYEQYF. CDR3 DNA: TGTGCCAGCGTCGGGACAGGACACTACGAGCAGTACTTC.